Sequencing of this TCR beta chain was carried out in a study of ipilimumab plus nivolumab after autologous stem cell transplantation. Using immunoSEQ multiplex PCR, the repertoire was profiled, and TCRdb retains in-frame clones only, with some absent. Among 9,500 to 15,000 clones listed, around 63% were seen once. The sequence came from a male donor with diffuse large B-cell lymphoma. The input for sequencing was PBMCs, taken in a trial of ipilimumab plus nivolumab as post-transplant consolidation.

The CDR3 DNA reads TGTGCCAGCTCACCTGACGAGGGTACGCAGTATTTT. It is translated as CASSPDEGTQYF. The V and J genes are TRBV18 and TRBJ2-3, with D perhaps TRBD2 (5 bases). The CDR3 contains 12 residues. Germline values: CDR1 KGHSH, CDR2 LQKENI. The V end lost 3 bases, the J end lost 8 bases, and 9 bases lay between the germline ends.